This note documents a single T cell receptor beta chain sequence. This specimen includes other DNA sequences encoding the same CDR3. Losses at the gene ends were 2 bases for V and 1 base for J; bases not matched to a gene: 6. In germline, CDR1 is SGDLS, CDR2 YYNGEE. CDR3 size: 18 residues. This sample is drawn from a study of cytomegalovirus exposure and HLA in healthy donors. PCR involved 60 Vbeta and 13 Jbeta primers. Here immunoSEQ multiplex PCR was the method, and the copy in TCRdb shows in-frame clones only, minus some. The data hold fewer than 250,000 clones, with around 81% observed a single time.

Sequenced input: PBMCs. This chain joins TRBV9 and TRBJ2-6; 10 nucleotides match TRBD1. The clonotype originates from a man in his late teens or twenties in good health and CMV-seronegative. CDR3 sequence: CASSVGTGALSGANVLTF. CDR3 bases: TGTGCCAGCAGCGTGGGGACAGGGGCACTTTCTGGGGCCAACGTCCTGACTTTC.